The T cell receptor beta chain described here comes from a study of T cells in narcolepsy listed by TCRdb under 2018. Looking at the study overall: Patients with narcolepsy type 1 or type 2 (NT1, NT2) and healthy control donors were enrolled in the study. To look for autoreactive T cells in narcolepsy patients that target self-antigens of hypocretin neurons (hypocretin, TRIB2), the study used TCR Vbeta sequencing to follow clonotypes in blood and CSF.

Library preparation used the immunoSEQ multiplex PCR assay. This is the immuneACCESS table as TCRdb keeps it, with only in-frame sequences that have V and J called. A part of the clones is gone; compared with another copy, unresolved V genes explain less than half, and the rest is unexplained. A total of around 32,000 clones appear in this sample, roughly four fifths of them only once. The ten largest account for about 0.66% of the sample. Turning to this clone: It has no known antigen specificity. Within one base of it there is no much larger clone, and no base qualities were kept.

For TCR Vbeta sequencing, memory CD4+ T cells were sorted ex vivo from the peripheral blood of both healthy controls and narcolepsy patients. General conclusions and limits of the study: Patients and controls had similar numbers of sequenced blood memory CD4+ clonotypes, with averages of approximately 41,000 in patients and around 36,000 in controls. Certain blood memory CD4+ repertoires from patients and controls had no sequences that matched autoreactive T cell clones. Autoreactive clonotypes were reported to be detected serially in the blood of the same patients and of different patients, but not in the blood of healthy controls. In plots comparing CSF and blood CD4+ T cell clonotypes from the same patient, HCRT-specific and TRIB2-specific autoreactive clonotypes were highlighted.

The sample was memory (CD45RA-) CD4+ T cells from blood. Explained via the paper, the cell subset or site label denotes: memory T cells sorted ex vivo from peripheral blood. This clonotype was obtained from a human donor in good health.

CDR3 reads: CASSPGGFNEKLFF. The bases read TGTGCCAGCAGTCCAGGGGGCTTCAATGAAAAACTGTTTTTT. The chain couples TRBV28 to TRBJ1-4, and TRBD1 matches 8 of the central bases. CDR1 MDHEN and CDR2 SYDVKM are derived from the germline V gene. From the cysteine through the phenylalanine, the CDR3 covers 14 amino acids. Kept here is only the CDR3 DNA, which spans 42 bases and is read in frame from base 1. For this chain, trimming is 5 bases at the V end and 5 bases at the J end, and the number of junction bases without a gene match is 4.